This passage covers 24 T cell receptor beta chains from one sample sequenced in a study of identical twins. TCRdb processed the 5' RACE reads anew with MiXCR; each CDR3 protein has one entry. The sample contains 1.5 million to 2 million distinct CDR3 sequences, around a third of which appear only once. Sequenced material: cord blood. All receptors come from a newborn girl in good health.

The chain employs TRBV28 and TRBJ2-1; the match to TRBD2 covers 8 bases. The CDR3 runs 14 residues. Trimming at V came to 3 bases and at J to 9 bases, leaving 7 bases not matched to a gene. Germline V CDR1 and CDR2: MDHEN, SYDVKM. The CDR3: CASSFVGGGSEQFF. In DNA form, the CDR3 reads TGTGCCAGCAGTTTCGTCGGGGGGGGAAGTGAGCAGTTCTTC.

This clonotype was seen more than once but under ten times. The CDR3 sequence: CSVQIWDVEAFF. The DNA of the CDR3 is TGCAGCGTTCAAATCTGGGACGTCGAAGCTTTCTTT. The chain uses TRBV29-1 and TRBJ1-1, with D possibly TRBD1 on 5 matching bases. Germline lookup yields CDR1 SQVTM and CDR2 ANQGSEA. The CDR3 has 12 amino acids. Trimming cost V 5 bases and J 8 bases, with 15 bases left between them.

The chain has TRBV6-1 and TRBJ2-3; TRBD1 might be the D (5 bases). Trimming stripped 5 bases from V and 5 bases from J, with 11 bases between. The CDR3 totals 13 residues. The germline gives CDR1 MNHNS, CDR2 SASEGT. CDR3 sequence (DNA): TGTGCCAGCAGTACCTTTAGGGGAGATACGCAGTATTTT. Residues: CASSTFRGDTQYF.

The chain carries TRBV29-1 and TRBJ2-7, with D hard to call. Trimming cost V 4 bases and J 6 bases, with 16 bases left between them. The CDR3 is 13 amino acids. Per germline, CDR1 SQVTM and CDR2 ANQGSEA. This CDR3 reads CSVAYSPVGEQYF. CDR3 nucleotide sequence: TGCAGCGTTGCCTATTCGCCCGTTGGCGAGCAGTACTTC.

V gene TRBV4-2 combines with J gene TRBJ2-7; either TRBD1 or TRBD2 may fit D (5 bases each). Trimming cost V 1 base and J 2 bases, with 15 bases left between them. The CDR3 extends over 16 amino acids. Looked up from germline, CDR1 is LGHNA and CDR2 is YNFKEQ. The CDR3, as DNA: TGTGCCAGCAGCCAAGGTGCTAGCAGGGAGACCTACGAGCAGTACTTC. This gives the protein CASSQGASRETYEQYF.

The V call is TRBV20-1, the J call TRBJ2-1; 9 nucleotides match TRBD2. The J call is uncertain, as TRBJ2-7 better fits the DNA end. Per the germline V gene, CDR1 is DFQATT and CDR2 is SNEGSKA (reference sequence). The CDR3 is 16 amino acids. The CDR3, as DNA: TGCAGTGCTAGAGTCTGGGGAGCGGGAGGCTACAATGAGCAGTACTTC. Its translation is CSARVWGAGGYNEQYF.

CDR3 sequence reads: CASSLINRDTGELFF. The CDR3 DNA sequence: TGTGCCAGCAGCCTTATCAACAGGGACACCGGGGAGCTGTTTTTT. V is TRBV11-1 and J is TRBJ2-2; D perhaps matches TRBD1 (6 bases). This CDR3 contains 15 residues. V lost 5 bases to trimming and J lost 3 bases, with 13 bases between them. Per the germline V gene, CDR1 is SGHAT and CDR2 is FQDESV (reference sequence).

V and J are TRBV7-9 and TRBJ1-4; 7 bases fit TRBD1. The V and J ends lost 2 bases and 5 bases, in that order; junction bases with no gene match: 14. Looked up from germline, CDR1 is SEHNR and CDR2 is FQNEAQ (reference sequence). The CDR3 is made up of 18 amino acids. The CDR3 protein is CASSLSPLRDSTNEKLFF. For the CDR3, the DNA is TGTGCCAGCAGCTTATCTCCCCTCCGGGACAGCACAAATGAAAAACTGTTTTTT. The complete variable domain, with remaining parts taken from reference TRBV7-9 and TRBJ1-4, reads DTGVSQNPRHKITKRGQNVTFRCDPISEHNRLYWYRQTLGQGPEFLTYFQNEAQLEKSRLLSDRFSAERPKGSFSTLEIQRTEQGDSAMYLCASSLSPLRDSTNEKLFFGSGTQLSVL.

The gene calls are TRBV29-1 and TRBJ2-3; 8 bases are shared with TRBD2. CDR3 length equals 15 residues. Per the germline V gene, CDR1 is SQVTM and CDR2 is ANQGSEA. J gave up 5 bases and V 4 bases, and 11 bases lay outside the gene matches. Written as DNA, the CDR3 is TGCAGCGTTGGGTCTGGACTAGCTTTAGTAGATACGCAGTATTTT. Translation: CSVGSGLALVDTQYF.

The chain carries TRBV29-1 and TRBJ2-1; 10 bases align to TRBD1. J lost 8 bases, V lost 6 bases, and 10 bases had no gene match. From germline, CDR1 is SQVTM and CDR2 ANQGSEA. The CDR3 length is 14 residues. CDR3 region: CSVAYRDRGYEQFF. The CDR3 bases are TGCAGCGTCGCTTACAGGGACAGGGGTTATGAGCAGTTCTTC.

V and J are TRBV10-1 and TRBJ2-7; D possibly corresponds to TRBD1 (5 bases). V was trimmed by 10 bases and J by 0 bases, leaving 16 bases between them. Germline CDR1 reads WNHNN; CDR2 reads SYGVQD (reference sequence). This CDR3 region has 14 residues. The CDR3 region has the DNA TGCGCCACCCACAGGTCCACGAGCTCCTACGAGCAGTACTTC. Translated, it gives CATHRSTSSYEQYF.

This clonotype was counted a few times. The chain's CDR3 is CASSPQMTGGLDGYTF. As DNA, the CDR3 is TGTGCCAGCAGTCCTCAAATGACAGGGGGCTTAGATGGCTACACCTTC. The chain uses TRBV27 and TRBJ1-2; 10 bases match TRBD1. J gave up 6 bases and V 5 bases, and 12 bases lay outside the gene matches. Germline assignment: CDR1 MNHEY and CDR2 SMNVEV (reference sequence). The CDR3 contains 16 residues.

This clonotype was detected only once. The chain is built from TRBV20-1 and TRBJ1-5, with D perhaps TRBD1 (5 bases). Trimming cost V 3 bases and J 6 bases, with 12 bases left between them. Germline CDR1 DFQATT, CDR2 SNEGSKA (reference sequence). The CDR3 loop spans 13 amino acids. The DNA for the CDR3 is TGCAGTGCTAGCGGGCAGGGAACTCAGCCCCAGCATTTT. This codes for CSASGQGTQPQHF.

To note about this clonotype: This could be a read error, since a much larger clone is one nucleotide away. The CDR3 DNA follows: TGCAGCGTTGTGTCTAACGGCCCCCACGAGCAGTACTTC. Translated: CSVVSNGPHEQYF. The chain is built from TRBV29-1 and TRBJ2-7; D call uncertain. Trimming removed 4 bases from V and 5 bases from J, with 15 bases in between. This CDR3 has 13 residues. Germline CDR1 and CDR2: SQVTM and ANQGSEA.

The V and J genes are TRBV6-1 and TRBJ1-2; D is possibly TRBD1 (5 bases). The CDR3 spans 14 residues. V was pared by 4 bases and J by 1 base, with 10 bases between. From germline, CDR1 is MNHNS and CDR2 SASEGT. The CDR3 DNA reads TGTGCCAGCAGTGTCTTTGGGGGTAACTATGGCTACACCTTC. Translated: CASSVFGGNYGYTF.

This clonotype turned up a few times. CDR3 sequence: CASSLYSGRTGELFF. The CDR3 DNA sequence: TGTGCCAGCAGTTTATATAGCGGGAGAACCGGGGAGCTGTTTTTT. This chain connects TRBV27 to TRBJ2-2; 9 positions agree with TRBD2. The CDR3 length is 15 residues. CDR1 is MNHEY and CDR2 is SMNVEV in the germline V gene (reference sequence). With 1 base clipped from V and 5 bases from J, the junction kept 2 bases outside the gene matches.

This clonotype was counted a few times. This chain joins TRBV6-2 or TRBV6-3 and TRBJ2-3, with D maybe TRBD1 (6 bases). This CDR3 has 13 residues. Trimming took 5 bases from V and 5 from J, leaving 11 bases between them. Germline assignment: CDR1 MNHEY and CDR2 SVGEGT. CDR3 DNA: TGTGCCAGCAGTGCTTACAGGGAAGATACGCAGTATTTT. Its translation: CASSAYREDTQYF.

There are a few counts of this clonotype. The chain joins TRBV18 to TRBJ2-5, with TRBD2 as a possible D gene (5 bases). V lost 1 base and J lost 2, with 8 bases in between. Germline assignment: CDR1 KGHSH and CDR2 LQKENI. The CDR3 spans 14 residues. The CDR3 region is CASSPRSGQETQYF. The CDR3, as DNA: TGTGCCAGCTCACCACGCTCGGGGCAAGAGACCCAGTACTTC.

V gene TRBV29-1 combines with J gene TRBJ2-4; 11 bases fit TRBD1. CDR1 and CDR2 (germline): SQVTM, ANQGSEA. With V trimmed by 4 bases and J by 6 bases, 2 bases remained unmatched. The CDR3 has 13 amino acids. CDR3 in amino acids: CSVGGTGGNIQYF. CDR3 sequence (DNA): TGCAGCGTTGGGGGGACAGGGGGAAACATTCAGTACTTC.

The rearrangement links TRBV30 to TRBJ1-1; possible D gene TRBD1, 6 bases. V lost 4 bases and J 0 bases, leaving 6 bases between the germline ends. This CDR3 contains 12 residues. CDR1 is GTSNPN, CDR2 SVGIG, per germline (reference sequence). CDR3 in DNA: TGTGCCTGGACAGGGGTGAACACTGAAGCTTTCTTT. It yields the protein CAWTGVNTEAFF.

This clonotype was seen a few times. This chain uses TRBV5-5 with TRBJ2-7; no definite D call. The germline V gene has CDR1 SGHKS and CDR2 YYEKEE (reference sequence). Trimming removed 0 bases at V and 4 bases at J, with 8 bases between. The CDR3 is made up of 13 amino acids. The CDR3 protein is CASSLATRYEQYF. The CDR3 DNA reads TGTGCCAGCAGCTTGGCCACCAGGTACGAGCAGTACTTC.

This clonotype appeared many times. The chain links TRBV12-3 or TRBV12-4 to TRBJ2-3; 10 bases map to TRBD2. With 1 base clipped from V and 5 bases from J, the junction kept 6 bases outside the gene matches. The CDR3 length is 16 residues. CDR3 sequence reads: CASSLGLAGAGDTQYF. The CDR3 coding sequence is TGTGCCAGCAGTTTAGGGCTAGCGGGGGCTGGAGATACGCAGTATTTT.

This chain uses TRBV6-1 with TRBJ1-2; D is possibly TRBD1 (6 bases). This CDR3 comprises 13 residues. CDR1 MNHNS and CDR2 SASEGT come from the germline V gene. The V gene lost 2 bases and the J gene lost 4 bases, with 8 bases spanning the gap. CDR3 in amino acids: CASSEYRAYGYTF. In nucleotides, the CDR3 is TGTGCCAGCAGTGAATACAGGGCCTATGGCTACACCTTC.

This clonotype has only a few counts. The chain combines TRBV20-1 with TRBJ1-6; D unclear. Germline loops: CDR1 DFQATT, CDR2 SNEGSKA (reference sequence). The CDR3 runs to 16 residues. Between the trimmed V and J ends, which lost 3 bases and 10 bases, there was a span of 22 bases. For the CDR3, the DNA is TGCAGTGCTAGCCCCCGACTACTTCATATGGTGTCACCCCTCCACTTT. Protein: CSASPRLLHMVSPLHF.